This T cell receptor beta chain was observed in a study of cytomegalovirus exposure and HLA in healthy donors. The CDR3 contains 13 residues. The germline V gene has CDR1 GTSNPN and CDR2 SVGIG (reference sequence). J was trimmed by 7 bases and V by 2 bases; bases with no gene match: 3. Though nominally healthy at sampling, donors likely had unrecorded immune exposures. Both 60 Vbeta primers and 13 Jbeta primers went into the PCR. The assay was immunoSEQ multiplex PCR, and TCRdb's table has in-frame clones only and misses some. The specimen's table records about 200,000 clones. The sequence was obtained from a boy aged 10-17 years in good health and CMV-seronegative. Sequences were obtained from PBMCs. The rearrangement links TRBV30 to TRBJ1-4, with 8 positions matching TRBD1. The chain's CDR3 is CAWSPDRGEKLFF. The CDR3 DNA sequence: TGTGCCTGGAGTCCCGACAGGGGTGAAAAACTGTTTTTT.